This T cell receptor (beta chain) emerged from a study of T cells in Graves' hyperthyroidism and ophthalmopathy. V shed 7 bases, J shed 0 bases, and the junction held 4 bases outside the gene matches. Looked up from germline, CDR1 is SNHLY and CDR2 is FYNNEI. This CDR3 contains 14 residues. Template material for amplifying TCR beta CDR3 regions consisted of RNA transcripts. HTBI primers were employed in a first-round RT-PCR of the TCR CDR3. Each CDR3 protein is one row after TCRdb ran MiXCR on the multiplex PCR reads. Of roughly 290,000 distinct CDR3 sequences listed, roughly 15% are singletons. The chain joins TRBV2 to TRBJ2-3; 7 positions match TRBD1. Specimen: blood. This TCR was recovered from a woman between 40 and 55 years old with Graves' hyperthyroidism. The DNA of the CDR3 is TGTGCCAGCAAAGGGGGCGGTAGCACAGATACGCAGTATTTT. Its protein is CASKGGGSTDTQYF.